This is a list of T cell receptor beta chains from one sample in a study of T cell responses to AZD1222 COVID-19 vaccine. Here immunoSEQ multiplex PCR was the method, and the copy in TCRdb shows in-frame clones only, minus some. This sample has 150,000 or so clones, with 85% to 95% found just once. Sequencing used peripheral blood, obtained 28 days after the second AZD1222 dose. The receptor set was obtained from an adult who received the AZD1222 COVID-19 vaccine. Each CDR3 is given with its conserved first and last residue. A D gene is named only where the DNA matches it firmly. Clone size, where shown, is once, few, many, or a class for clones that have expanded.

>TRBD1|16|NA|TRBV27|TRBJ2-6
TGTGCCAGCTGGACAGGGGGCTTGGGCGGGGCCAACGTCCTGACTTTC
CASWTGGLGGANVLTF
>NA|14|NA|TRBV7-9|TRBJ1-1
TGTGCCAGCAGGGGGACCGGAGGGAACACTGAAGCTTTCTTT
CASRGTGGNTEAFF
>NA|15|NA|TRBV5-6|TRBJ2-1
TGTGCCAGCAGCTCCGGACGTCCCTGGTACAATGAGCAGTTCTTC
CASSSGRPWYNEQFF
>NA|14|NA|TRBV25-1|TRBJ2-7
TGTGCCAGCAGTTCAGGACGAAGCTCCTACGAGCAGTACTTC
CASSSGRSSYEQYF
>TRBD1|15|once|TRBV7-2|TRBJ2-5
TGTGCCAGCAGCTTAGGCAGGGGGCAAGGAGAGACCCAGTACTTC
CASSLGRGQGETQYF
>NA|14|NA|TRBV24-1|TRBJ2-1
TGTGCCACCAGTGATCGGACGGAAAACAATGAGCAGTTCTTC
CATSDRTENNEQFF
>NA|12|NA|TRBV12-3/TRBV12-4|TRBJ1-1
TGTGCCAGCAGTTTAATGGACACTGAAGCTTTCTTT
CASSLMDTEAFF
>NA|15|NA|TRBV5-6|TRBJ2-7
TGTGCCAGCAGCTCCAGGGGAATCCGCACCTACGAGCAGTACTTC
CASSSRGIRTYEQYF
>NA|17|NA|TRBV5-1|TRBJ1-2
TGCGCCAGCAGCTTGGCCGCGAGTCACAGCTCCGTCGGTGGCTACACCTTC
CASSLAASHSSVGGYTF
>NA|16|NA|TRBV10-3|TRBJ1-4
TGTGCCATCAGCGACCGGTTCAGGGCTTCTAATGAAAAACTGTTTTTT
CAISDRFRASNEKLFF
>TRBD1|15|NA|TRBV5-6|TRBJ2-7
TGTGCCAGCAGCCCGGGGGGACAGGGGGTTTACGAGCAGTACTTC
CASSPGGQGVYEQYF
>NA|14|once|TRBV19|TRBJ2-3
TGTGCCAGTAGTATCGATACCGCCACAGATACGCAGTATTTT
CASSIDTATDTQYF
>TRBD1|15|NA|TRBV18|TRBJ2-2
TGTGCCAGCTCACCAGGACAGGGCGACACCGGGGAGCTGTTTTTT
CASSPGQGDTGELFF
>NA|15|NA|TRBV7-9|TRBJ2-7
TGTGCCAGCAGCGACGGGCAGCATGGTACGGGCGAGCAGTACTTC
CASSDGQHGTGEQYF
>NA|13|NA|TRBV19|TRBJ1-2
TGTGCCAGTAGTCGGGGCAGGGTCTATGGCTACACCTTC
CASSRGRVYGYTF
>NA|13|NA|TRBV6-1|TRBJ1-1
TGTGCCAGCAGTGAAGGTGAGAGGGCTAAAGCTTTCTTT
CASSEGERAKAFF
>NA|15|NA|TRBV27|TRBJ1-5
TGTGCCAGCAGTCCCGACAGGTATAGCAATCAGCCCCAGCATTTT
CASSPDRYSNQPQHF
>NA|12|NA|TRBV6-5|TRBJ1-2
TGTGCCAGCAGCTCGAGGCGGGATGGCTACACCTTC
CASSSRRDGYTF
>NA|13|NA|TRBV5-1|TRBJ1-1
TGCGCCAGCAGCTTGGAGGGGAACACTGAAGCTTTCTTT
CASSLEGNTEAFF
>TRBD1|12|NA|TRBV30|TRBJ1-3
TGTGCCTGTACAGGGGCTGGAAACACCATATATTTT
CACTGAGNTIYF
>TRBD2|19|NA|TRBV18|TRBJ2-1
TGTGCCAGCTCACCCGGGACTAGCGGGATGGGAAGCTCCTACAATGAGCAGTTCTTC
CASSPGTSGMGSSYNEQFF
>NA|15|NA|TRBV5-4|TRBJ1-1
TGTGCCAGCAGCTTGGGGAATAGGGGTAACACTGAAGCTTTCTTT
CASSLGNRGNTEAFF
>TRBD1|12|NA|TRBV28|TRBJ1-6
TGTGCCAGCCGGGACAGTAATTCACCCCTCCACTTT
CASRDSNSPLHF